The 8 T cell receptor beta chains listed next were all sequenced from one sample in a study of shared clonotypes between healthy human individuals. The data were produced by immunoSEQ multiplex PCR, yet TCRdb's version contains in-frame clones alone and is incomplete. The table lists about 230,000 clones, approximately 65% of them singletons, with over 8.5% in the top ten. The sample comprised memory CD4+ T cells sorted from blood. Subset of the sample: CD45RA-negative fraction. These receptors originate from a man younger than 40 in good health.

This clone came up many times. V gene TRBV18 combines with J gene TRBJ2-5; D is unresolved. Germline CDR1 and CDR2: KGHSH and LQKENI. Between the trimmed V and J ends, which lost 1 base and 5 bases, there was a span of 8 bases. The CDR3 is made up of 13 amino acids. The CDR3 nucleotides read TGTGCCAGCTCACCACAGGGTTGGGAGACCCAGTACTTC. This gives the protein CASSPQGWETQYF.

The chain uses TRBV28 and TRBJ2-3, with a tentative D call TRBD2 (6 bases). CDR1 is MDHEN and CDR2 is SYDVKM in the germline V gene. Trimming took off 4 bases at V and 6 bases at J, with 17 bases between the two ends. The CDR3 totals 15 residues. The DNA for the CDR3 is TGTGCCAGCAGTTCGACTCGACGGCGGGGCGATACGCAGTATTTT. It encodes CASSSTRRRGDTQYF.

The chain combines TRBV19 with TRBJ2-7; a weak D match, TRBD2 (6 bases). The germline V and J ends were trimmed by 11 bases and 0 bases, with 20 bases remaining between them. The CDR3 has 15 residues. The germline gives CDR1 LNHDA, CDR2 SQIVND (reference sequence). The CDR3 is CALFPGGAHSYEQYF. The CDR3, as DNA: TGTGCCTTGTTCCCAGGAGGGGCGCACTCCTACGAGCAGTACTTC.

This chain uses TRBV7-9 with TRBJ2-7, with TRBD2 identical over 10 bases. V dropped 5 bases and J dropped 4; count of bases not matched to a gene: 5. The CDR3 covers 14 residues. Germline V CDR1 and CDR2: SEHNR, FQNEAQ (reference sequence). The CDR3 bases are TGTGCCAGCAGCAAAGCGGGAGGGACTTACGAGCAGTACTTC. Translating it yields CASSKAGGTYEQYF.

The table lists this clone with a few counts. This sequence joins TRBV27 and TRBJ2-2; D unclear. The CDR3 length is 16 residues. Germline V gives CDR1 MNHEY, CDR2 SMNVEV (reference sequence). Between the trimmed V and J ends, which lost 8 bases and 0 bases, there was a span of 16 bases. CDR3 protein: CASGPLRPANTGELFF. The CDR3 coding sequence is TGTGCCAGCGGCCCACTTCGGCCAGCGAACACCGGGGAGCTGTTTTTT.

This sequence joins TRBV6-5 and TRBJ2-7; either TRBD1 or TRBD2 may fit D (6 bases each). V was shortened by 5 bases and J by 6 bases, with 17 bases between the two germline ends. The CDR3 runs to 14 residues. Germline values: CDR1 MNHEY, CDR2 SVGAGI. The CDR3 region is CASSRPFSGAEQYF. DNA for the CDR3: TGTGCCAGCAGTCGACCTTTCTCGGGGGCCGAGCAGTACTTC.

The chain is built from TRBV5-1 and TRBJ2-7; tentative D call: TRBD2 (6 bases). The length of the CDR3 is 14 residues. Trimming removed 4 bases from V and 4 bases from J, with 15 bases in between. Looked up from germline, CDR1 is SGHRS and CDR2 is YFSETQ. This CDR3 is CASSPGTAQYEQYF. The DNA of the CDR3 is TGCGCCAGCAGCCCGGGGACTGCGCAGTACGAGCAGTACTTC.

The CDR3 DNA sequence: TGTGCCAGTAGGAACGTCGGCGCCCAGCCCCAGCATTTT. Translation: CASRNVGAQPQHF. This chain connects TRBV6-1 to TRBJ1-5; no clear D gene. Germline V gives CDR1 MNHNS, CDR2 SASEGT. The CDR3 runs to 13 residues. Between the trimmed V and J ends, which lost 9 bases and 7 bases, there was a span of 16 bases.